The rows below give T cell receptor beta chains drawn from one sample of a study of blood T cell repertoires in COVID-19. The method was immunoSEQ multiplex PCR; TCRdb's version includes in-frame clones alone and lacks a portion of them. Among some 500,000 clones listed, approximately 87% were seen once. The material sequenced was PBMCs or T cells enriched from blood (not recorded which). The receptor set was obtained from a woman in her forties who had recovered from COVID-19. Each CDR3 is given with its conserved first and last residue. D genes are given only for firm matches. Only part of the rows carry a size: once, few, many, or a class if the clone is expanded.

d_gene,v_gene,abundance,j_gene,CDR3aa,CDR3nt
.,TRBV20-1,.,TRBJ2-5,CSAVRWETQYF,TGCAGTGCTGTGCGTTGGGAGACCCAGTACTTC
TRBD1,TRBV27,once,TRBJ2-3,CASSPDRDRFTDTQYF,TGTGCCAGCAGCCCCGACCGGGACAGGTTCACAGATACGCAGTATTTT
.,TRBV29-1,.,TRBJ1-1,CSVAMGHTEAFF,TGCAGCGTTGCGATGGGGCACACTGAAGCTTTCTTT
TRBD1,TRBV3-1/TRBV3-2,.,TRBJ2-1,CASSQVVRGQGAFNEQFF,TGTGCCAGCAGCCAAGTGGTTAGAGGACAGGGGGCTTTTAATGAGCAGTTCTTC
TRBD2,TRBV5-8,.,TRBJ2-5,CASSFRILAGGREETQYF,TGTGCCAGCAGCTTCAGAATACTAGCGGGAGGACGGGAAGAGACCCAGTACTTC
TRBD1,TRBV29-1,.,TRBJ1-4,CSVDTSGQGAEKLFF,TGCAGCGTAGACACTTCTGGACAGGGAGCGGAAAAACTGTTTTTT
TRBD1,TRBV10-3,.,TRBJ2-7,CAIRTDGTGDAYEQYF,TGTGCCATCAGAACGGACGGGACAGGAGACGCCTACGAGCAGTACTTC
.,TRBV7-6,.,TRBJ2-1,CASSKGGGGTYNEQFF,TGTGCCAGCTCTAAGGGGGGCGGGGGCACCTACAATGAGCAGTTCTTC
TRBD2,TRBV3-1/TRBV3-2,.,TRBJ2-3,CASSQDRMLAGSIDTQYF,TGTGCCAGCAGCCAAGATAGGATGTTAGCGGGAAGTATAGATACGCAGTATTTT
TRBD2,TRBV18,once,TRBJ2-7,CASSPRLMTSGRLVEQYF,TGTGCCAGCTCACCACGATTAATGACTAGCGGGAGATTAGTCGAGCAGTACTTC
.,TRBV19,.,TRBJ1-3,CASSIGVPGNTIYF,TGTGCCAGTAGTATTGGAGTCCCAGGAAACACCATATATTTT
.,TRBV27,.,TRBJ1-2,CASSFISGFGGYTF,TGTGCCAGCAGTTTTATCTCGGGGTTCGGGGGCTACACCTTC
.,TRBV6-4,.,TRBJ1-6,CASSAGGRNSPLHF,TGTGCCAGCAGTGCTGGCGGTAGGAATTCACCCCTCCACTTT
TRBD1,TRBV27,.,TRBJ1-2,CASSSSPGTGAHGYTF,TGTGCCAGCAGTTCCTCTCCCGGGACAGGGGCCCATGGCTACACCTTC
.,TRBV19,.,TRBJ2-7,CASPYSYEQYF,TGTGCCAGTCCTTATTCCTACGAGCAGTACTTC
TRBD2,TRBV5-6,.,TRBJ2-1,CASSSLTRIAGGPVGEQFF,TGTGCCAGCAGCTCCCTGACCCGGATAGCGGGAGGGCCGGTCGGTGAGCAGTTCTTC
.,TRBV19,.,TRBJ1-1,CATKGREAVGTEAFF,TGTGCCACTAAAGGGAGGGAGGCAGTGGGCACTGAAGCTTTCTTT
.,TRBV19,once,TRBJ1-5,CASSMEVYSNQPQHF,TGTGCCAGTAGCATGGAGGTTTATAGCAATCAGCCCCAGCATTTT
TRBD1,TRBV29-1,.,TRBJ1-2,CSVADRGLVYGYTF,TGCAGCGTGGCGGACAGGGGGCTGGTCTATGGCTACACCTTC
.,TRBV5-1,.,TRBJ1-2,CASSDHRDRGYTF,TGCGCCAGCAGCGACCACAGGGATCGAGGCTACACCTTC
.,TRBV13,.,TRBJ2-3,CASSSRGDTQYF,TGTGCCAGCAGCTCCCGGGGAGATACGCAGTATTTT
.,TRBV18,.,TRBJ2-7,CASSHREYEQYF,TGTGCCAGCTCGCACAGGGAGTACGAGCAGTACTTC
TRBD1,TRBV9,.,TRBJ2-7,CASSRTGSSYEQYF,TGTGCCAGCAGCCGGACAGGGAGCTCCTACGAGCAGTACTTC
.,TRBV5-1,.,TRBJ1-2,CASSPAGPPNYGYTF,TGCGCCAGCAGCCCCGCGGGGCCTCCTAACTATGGCTACACCTTC
.,TRBV4-2,.,TRBJ2-7,CASSQELGVPYEQYF,TGTGCCAGCAGCCAAGAACTAGGAGTGCCCTACGAGCAGTACTTC
.,TRBV21-1,.,TRBJ2-3,CASSAKGPKVEGIDTDTQYF,TGTGCCAGCAGCGCGAAAGGGCCCAAGGTAGAGGGAATAGACACAGATACGCAGTATTTT
TRBD1,TRBV14,once,TRBJ1-2,CASSQTGTGDGYTF,TGTGCCAGCAGCCAAACCGGGACAGGGGACGGCTACACCTTC
TRBD2,TRBV19,.,TRBJ2-3,CASSPFGLAGADTQYF,TGTGCCAGTAGTCCCTTCGGACTAGCGGGAGCAGATACGCAGTATTTT
.,TRBV5-1,few,TRBJ2-6,CASSLAGASGANVLTF,TGCGCCAGCAGCTTGGCAGGGGCCTCTGGGGCCAACGTCCTGACTTTC
.,TRBV12-3/TRBV12-4,once,TRBJ2-1,CASRRVGGSEQFF,TGTGCCAGCAGGAGGGTGGGGGGTAGCGAGCAGTTCTTC
.,TRBV7-9,.,TRBJ2-7,CASSPTPPRGYEQYF,TGTGCCAGCAGCCCAACCCCCCCCAGGGGCTACGAGCAGTACTTC
.,TRBV24-1,.,TRBJ2-2,CATSVLEFGELFF,TGTGCCACCAGTGTACTAGAGTTCGGGGAGCTGTTTTTT
TRBD2,TRBV5-1,.,TRBJ2-7,CASIPEPGLAVYEQYF,TGCGCCAGCATCCCCGAACCGGGACTAGCGGTCTACGAGCAGTACTTC
.,TRBV4-3,.,TRBJ2-7,CASSQVGLADTAFEQYF,TGCGCCAGCAGCCAAGTGGGATTAGCGGATACAGCCTTTGAGCAGTACTTC
.,TRBV24-1,.,TRBJ2-5,CATSEPWPGGQETQYF,TGTGCCACCAGTGAACCCTGGCCCGGGGGCCAAGAGACCCAGTACTTC
TRBD2,TRBV13,.,TRBJ2-4,CASSPDRLAGRRSIQYF,TGTGCCAGCAGCCCAGATAGACTAGCGGGACGTCGGAGCATTCAGTACTTC
TRBD2,TRBV13,.,TRBJ2-7,CASSLGDYSYEQYF,TGTGCCAGCAGCCTTGGGGACTACTCCTACGAGCAGTACTTC
TRBD2,TRBV11-2,.,TRBJ2-1,CASSPQGLAGEVEQFF,TGTGCCAGCAGCCCACAGGGGCTAGCGGGAGAGGTTGAGCAGTTCTTC
TRBD2,TRBV4-3,.,TRBJ2-3,CASSQDLRGSQDTQYF,TGCGCCAGCAGCCAAGATTTACGCGGGAGTCAAGATACGCAGTATTTT
TRBD1,TRBV7-2,.,TRBJ1-1,CASSSLPTGAFGTEAFF,TGTGCCAGCAGCTCGCTTCCGACAGGGGCCTTCGGCACTGAAGCTTTCTTT
.,TRBV11-3,.,TRBJ1-3,CASSLFVFRAPYSGNTIYF,TGTGCCAGCAGCTTATTCGTCTTCAGGGCTCCTTACTCTGGAAACACCATATATTTT
.,TRBV3-1/TRBV3-2,.,TRBJ1-1,CASSPKGWNTEAFF,TGTGCCAGCAGCCCCAAGGGGTGGAACACTGAAGCTTTCTTT
TRBD1,TRBV13,.,TRBJ2-1,CASSFYGTGYNEQFF,TGTGCCAGCAGCTTTTATGGGACAGGTTACAATGAGCAGTTCTTC
.,TRBV4-3,.,TRBJ2-5,CASSQALGRETQYF,TGCGCCAGCAGCCAAGCATTGGGGCGAGAGACCCAGTACTTC
TRBD2,TRBV7-2,.,TRBJ2-1,CASSLVGLAGGEQFF,TGTGCCAGCAGCTTAGTAGGACTAGCGGGAGGAGAGCAGTTCTTC
.,TRBV19,.,TRBJ1-5,CASSIDFSQPQHF,TGTGCCAGTAGTATAGATTTTAGTCAGCCCCAGCATTTT
TRBD1,TRBV3-1/TRBV3-2,.,TRBJ1-2,CASSQSGTGSYGYTF,TGTGCCAGCAGCCAGTCCGGGACAGGGTCATATGGCTACACCTTC
TRBD2,TRBV24-1,.,TRBJ2-2,CATPLLAGTNTGELFF,TGTGCCACCCCTTTACTAGCGGGAACGAACACCGGGGAGCTGTTTTTT
.,TRBV6-5,once,TRBJ2-5,CASKRDTKETQYF,TGTGCCAGCAAGCGGGACACGAAAGAGACCCAGTACTTC
.,TRBV5-1,.,TRBJ2-7,CASSPDGTGYEQYF,TGCGCCAGCAGCCCGGACGGAACGGGATACGAGCAGTACTTC
TRBD1,TRBV25-1,.,TRBJ1-2,CASSDPRDREGGGYTF,TGTGCCAGCAGTGACCCCCGGGACAGGGAGGGAGGTGGCTACACCTTC
TRBD2,TRBV5-4,.,TRBJ2-1,CASSPYGLADSYNEQFF,TGTGCCAGCAGCCCATACGGACTAGCGGACTCCTACAATGAGCAGTTCTTC
.,TRBV5-6,.,TRBJ1-6,CASSPHVVNSPLHF,TGTGCCAGCAGCCCCCACGTAGTGAATTCACCCCTCCACTTT
.,TRBV10-3,.,TRBJ1-1,CAIQGTQGTEAFF,TGTGCCATCCAGGGGACCCAGGGGACTGAAGCTTTCTTT
.,TRBV2,once,TRBJ1-2,CASHFSPGLLESFYGYTF,TGTGCCAGCCACTTCTCTCCGGGACTACTGGAATCATTCTATGGCTACACCTTC
.,TRBV4-1,.,TRBJ1-5,CASSLKGGGSNQPQHF,TGCGCCAGCAGCCTCAAGGGAGGGGGAAGCAATCAGCCCCAGCATTTT
TRBD2,TRBV11-3,.,TRBJ2-1,CASSGGGGSYNEQFF,TGTGCCAGCAGCGGCGGGGGGGGATCCTACAATGAGCAGTTCTTC
TRBD2,TRBV12-5,.,TRBJ2-4,CASGLSQGGRALVKNIQYF,TGTGCTAGTGGTTTGAGCCAAGGCGGGAGGGCCTTAGTCAAAAACATTCAGTACTTC
.,TRBV28,.,TRBJ2-7,CASTVVGSEQYF,TGTGCCAGCACCGTAGTGGGGAGCGAGCAGTACTTC